The 32 T cell receptor beta chains in this list originate from one sample, sequenced in a study of blood T cell repertoires in COVID-19. The method was immunoSEQ multiplex PCR; TCRdb's version includes in-frame clones alone and lacks a portion of them. The sample contains about 97,000 clones, 80% to 95% of which appear only once. What was sequenced was peripheral blood. These receptors originate from a woman aged 45-59 years with COVID-19, enrolled during active disease.

The rearrangement links TRBV5-6 to TRBJ1-1; 8 bases match TRBD1. CDR3 length equals 13 residues. The V gene's germline CDR1 is SGHDT and CDR2 YYEEEE. The V gene end was trimmed by 5 bases and the J gene end by 3 bases; junction bases not matched to a gene: 3. Here the CDR3 DNA reads TGTGCCAGCAGAGTGACAGGGGACACTGAAGCTTTCTTT. This translates into CASRVTGDTEAFF.

This rearrangement joins TRBV30 to TRBJ1-2, with D uncertain. Trimming stripped 3 bases from V and 5 bases from J, with 10 bases between. This CDR3 is 12 amino acids long. Germline CDR1 is GTSNPN and CDR2 is SVGIG (reference sequence). This CDR3 reads CAWSRDLYGYTF. The CDR3 nucleotides read TGTGCCTGGAGCCGAGACTTGTATGGCTACACCTTC.

This chain uses TRBV28 with TRBJ1-5; D possibly corresponds to TRBD1 (6 bases). The germline gives CDR1 MDHEN, CDR2 SYDVKM. This CDR3 is 14 amino acids long. V lost 6 bases to trimming and J lost 7 bases, with 16 bases between them. CDR3 nucleotide sequence: TGTGCCAGCAGAATTGGACAGAGCGCCCAGCCCCAGCATTTT. It yields the protein CASRIGQSAQPQHF.

The count of this clone is one. This chain connects TRBV5-1 to TRBJ2-1; maybe TRBD2 (5 bases). This CDR3 has 18 amino acids. The V end lost 0 bases, the J end lost 9 bases, and 25 bases lay between the germline ends. CDR1 SGHRS and CDR2 YFSETQ come from the germline V gene. The CDR3 DNA sequence: TGCGCCAGCAGCTTGGCCGGAGGAGCGGTGCTCTGGGGTGGTGAGCAGTTCTTC. Translating it yields CASSLAGGAVLWGGEQFF.

This clone occurred once. The rearrangement links TRBV19 to TRBJ2-1; D gene unclear. CDR1 LNHDA and CDR2 SQIVND come from the germline V gene (reference sequence). The CDR3 totals 13 residues. V dropped 3 bases and J dropped 4 bases, with 7 bases sitting between them. The CDR3 protein is CASSIEHYNEQFF. The CDR3 DNA follows: TGTGCCAGTAGTATTGAACATTACAATGAGCAGTTCTTC. Combining the CDR3 with reference TRBV19 and TRBJ2-1 gives the whole variable domain DGGITQSPKYLFRKEGQNVTLSCEQNLNHDAMYWYRQDPGQGLRLIYYSQIVNDFQKGDIAEGYSVSREKKESFPLTVTSAQKNPTAFYLCASSIEHYNEQFFGPGTRLTVL.

This chain uses TRBV5-4 with TRBJ2-3; 8 bases match TRBD2. Germline V gene data show CDR1 as SGHNT and CDR2 as YYREEE (reference sequence). The CDR3 totals 17 residues. Trimming cost V 0 bases and J 2 bases; bases outside gene matches: 8. CDR3 coding DNA: TGTGCCAGCAGCTTGGGGCAGCGGGGGTCCCTCACAGATACGCAGTATTTT. It yields the protein CASSLGQRGSLTDTQYF.

The genes are TRBV28 and TRBJ2-3; no clear D gene. Germline CDR1 MDHEN, CDR2 SYDVKM. Trimming pared 3 bases from V and 5 bases from J, leaving 6 bases between. The CDR3 covers 12 residues. CDR3 region: CASSFNGDTQYF. Written as DNA, the CDR3 is TGTGCCAGCAGTTTCAACGGAGATACGCAGTATTTT.

The rearrangement uses TRBV7-2 and TRBJ2-2; tentative D call: TRBD2 (6 bases). This CDR3 spans 15 amino acids. Germline lookup yields CDR1 SGHTA and CDR2 FQGNSA. The ends were cut back, 1 base at V and 7 bases at J, with 13 bases in the middle. The CDR3: CASSLVGGVNGELFF. In DNA, the CDR3 is TGTGCCAGCAGCTTAGTGGGCGGGGTTAACGGGGAGCTGTTTTTT.

The genes are TRBV4-1 and TRBJ1-1; D ambiguous. V lost 4 bases, J lost 7 bases, and 16 bases lay in between. Germline V CDR1 and CDR2: MGHRA, YSYEKL. This CDR3 is 14 amino acids long. The CDR3 DNA reads TGCGCCAGCAGCCCACTAGTGAGGACGTATGAAGCTTTCTTT. This sequence encodes CASSPLVRTYEAFF.

V gene TRBV28 combines with J gene TRBJ1-5; possible D gene TRBD1, 5 bases. CDR3 length: 15 residues. Germline loops: CDR1 MDHEN, CDR2 SYDVKM. V lost 3 bases to trimming and J lost 1 base, with 10 bases between them. CDR3 in DNA: TGTGCCAGCAGTTTCGGAGGGGACAGCAATCAGCCCCAGCATTTT. This gives the protein CASSFGGDSNQPQHF.

The rearrangement joins TRBV12-3 or TRBV12-4 to TRBJ2-5, with a weak D call TRBD1 (5 bases). The CDR3 has 13 amino acids. Trimming shortened V by 3 bases and J by 5 bases, and 10 bases separated the two germline ends. The chain's CDR3 is CASSFRSGETQYF. The CDR3 nucleotides are TGTGCCAGCAGTTTTCGTTCAGGGGAGACCCAGTACTTC.

The gene calls are TRBV14 and TRBJ2-2; D is perhaps TRBD1 (6 bases). Trimming cost V 4 bases and J 5 bases, with 11 bases left between them. Germline V CDR1 and CDR2: SGHDN, FVKESK. This CDR3 spans 14 amino acids. CDR3: CASSPTGTTGELFF. The CDR3 bases are TGTGCCAGCAGCCCTACAGGGACAACCGGGGAGCTGTTTTTT.

The chain couples TRBV4-1 to TRBJ2-1, with 9 bases identical to TRBD1. This CDR3 region has 17 residues. The germline CDR1 and CDR2 sequences are MGHRA and YSYEKL. J lost 5 bases, V lost 1 base, and 9 bases had no gene match. The CDR3 DNA sequence: TGCGCCAGCAGCCAAGTCGCCGGGACAGGGCGTAACAATGAGCAGTTCTTC. The encoded protein is CASSQVAGTGRNNEQFF.

This clone was seen just once. The chain joins TRBV5-6 to TRBJ1-5, with D perhaps matching TRBD1 (5 bases). The CDR3 runs to 14 residues. CDR1 is SGHDT, CDR2 YYEEEE, per germline. V was cut by 4 bases and J by 4 bases, with 12 bases left in between. CDR3 bases: TGTGCCAGCAGCAAAGACAGCCTTAATCAGCCCCAGCATTTT. It codes for CASSKDSLNQPQHF.

The chain uses TRBV10-1 and TRBJ1-2; 8 nucleotides match TRBD1. This CDR3 has 15 residues. The J segment lost 1 base and the V segment lost 4 bases, leaving 5 bases of the junction unmatched. Germline CDR1 WNHNN, CDR2 SYGVQD (reference sequence). The CDR3 reads CASSATGQDNYGYTF. CDR3 in DNA: TGCGCCAGCAGTGCGACGGGACAGGATAACTATGGCTACACCTTC.

The V gene is TRBV27, the J gene TRBJ1-1, with D possibly matching TRBD1 (6 bases). This CDR3 is built from 12 residues. The ends were cut back, 8 bases at V and 6 bases at J, with 13 bases in the middle. Per the germline V gene, CDR1 is MNHEY and CDR2 is SMNVEV (reference sequence). The chain's CDR3 is CASGLTGAEAFF. CDR3 sequence (DNA): TGTGCCAGCGGACTGACAGGAGCTGAAGCTTTCTTT.

The chain carries TRBV6-5 and TRBJ2-3, with 8 bases matching TRBD2. The CDR3 totals 15 residues. Germline V gives CDR1 MNHEY, CDR2 SVGAGI. Trimming removed 6 bases from V and 1 base from J; junction bases left unmatched: 6. The CDR3 region has the DNA TGTGCCAGCAGATTACTAGCGGACCGCACAGATACGCAGTATTTT. This translates into CASRLLADRTDTQYF.

The V call is TRBV28, the J call TRBJ1-5; the D is unclear. The germline V and J ends were trimmed by 6 bases and 6 bases, with 18 bases remaining between them. CDR1 is MDHEN and CDR2 is SYDVKM in the germline V gene. The CDR3 totals 15 residues. The CDR3 region is CASRPSNLLIQPQHF. The CDR3 region has the DNA TGTGCCAGCAGGCCATCAAACCTATTAATTCAGCCCCAGCATTTT.

The table lists this clone with a count of one. The V call is TRBV10-3, the J call TRBJ1-6, with D possibly TRBD1 on 6 matching bases. The CDR3 consists of 16 residues. CDR1 is ENHRY and CDR2 is SYGVKD in the germline V gene. Trimming took 3 bases from V and 6 from J, leaving 15 bases between them. Written as DNA, the CDR3 is TGTGCCATCAGTGATTCCGGGGGGCGGAGTAATTCACCCCTCCACTTT. Translated, it gives CAISDSGGRSNSPLHF.

The chain links TRBV25-1 to TRBJ1-1; 7 bases agree with TRBD1. This CDR3 region has 14 residues. V trimming: 6 bases; J trimming: 2 bases; junction bases outside the gene matches: 6. CDR1 is MGHDK and CDR2 is SYGVNS in the germline V gene. The CDR3 coding sequence is TGTGCCAGCAGACGACAGGGTTCCAACACTGAAGCTTTCTTT. This translates into CASRRQGSNTEAFF.

This clone was detected a few times. The chain uses TRBV19 and TRBJ1-1, with D possibly TRBD1 on 6 matching bases. The CDR3 consists of 13 residues. In germline, CDR1 is LNHDA, CDR2 SQIVND (reference sequence). Trimming left V 6 bases short and J 1 base short, with 9 bases between. CDR3 in amino acids: CASSVQGNTEAFF. In nucleotides, the CDR3 is TGTGCCAGTAGCGTACAGGGGAACACTGAAGCTTTCTTT.

CDR3 in amino acids: CASSPTIAGNTDTQYF. As DNA, the CDR3 is TGTGCCAGCAGCCCGACGATAGCGGGGAACACAGATACGCAGTATTTT. This chain uses TRBV11-2 with TRBJ2-3; 8 bases are a match to TRBD2. Germline trimming cut 5 bases from V and 2 bases from J; bases unmatched to any gene: 9. The CDR3 is made up of 16 amino acids. Per germline, CDR1 SGHAT and CDR2 FQNNGV.

J is TRBJ1-2 and V is TRBV30; no firm D call. The CDR3 has 13 amino acids. CDR1 and CDR2 from the germline V gene are GTSNPN and SVGIG (reference sequence). V gave up 2 bases and J gave up 6 bases, with 13 bases separating them. The CDR3 DNA reads as TGTGCCTGGAGTTTCGGGCTAGCCGATGGCTACACCTTC. It is translated as CAWSFGLADGYTF.

V gene TRBV5-4 combines with J gene TRBJ2-1, with 8 bases matching TRBD1. The CDR3 consists of 15 residues. Unmatched junction bases numbered 4, after V lost 3 bases and J lost 2 bases. The germline CDR1 and CDR2 sequences are SGHNT and YYREEE (reference sequence). The CDR3 DNA reads TGTGCCAGCAGCTCTGGACAGGGAGCCTACAATGAGCAGTTCTTC. This codes for CASSSGQGAYNEQFF.

This chain connects TRBV6-5 to TRBJ2-3, with a tentative D call TRBD2 (6 bases). The CDR3 consists of 14 residues. Deletions cut 7 bases from V and 1 base from J, with 12 bases between. Germline V gene data show CDR1 as MNHEY and CDR2 as SVGAGI. CDR3 in amino acids: CASNIGEGTDTQYF. In DNA form, the CDR3 reads TGTGCCAGCAATATTGGGGAGGGCACAGATACGCAGTATTTT.

The chain carries TRBV19 and TRBJ1-5, with D possibly matching TRBD1 (6 bases). Germline V gives CDR1 LNHDA, CDR2 SQIVND (reference sequence). The CDR3 length is 17 residues. Between the trimmed V and J ends, which lost 5 bases and 2 bases, there was a span of 19 bases. CDR3 sequence reads: CASSPRTGKSGNQPQHF. As DNA, the CDR3 is TGTGCCAGTAGTCCGCGTACAGGGAAATCGGGCAATCAGCCCCAGCATTTT.

V is TRBV11-2 and J is TRBJ2-7; D uncertain. The CDR3 totals 13 residues. V dropped 1 base and J dropped 2 bases, with 6 bases sitting between them. The germline CDR1 and CDR2 sequences are SGHAT and FQNNGV. CDR3 region: CASSLGTTYEQYV. The CDR3 region has the DNA TGTGCCAGCAGCTTAGGCACTACCTACGAGCAGTACGTC.

V gene TRBV7-8 combines with J gene TRBJ2-3; no firm D call. Germline CDR1 reads SGHVS; CDR2 reads FQNEAQ. The CDR3 covers 12 residues. Trimming cost V 1 base and J 5 bases, with 4 bases left between them. CDR3 bases: TGTGCCAGCAGCTTAGACGGAGATACGCAGTATTTT. This translates into CASSLDGDTQYF.

V usage is TRBV6-4 and J usage is TRBJ1-1, with D perhaps matching TRBD1 (5 bases). The CDR3 spans 13 residues. Between the trimmed V and J ends, which lost 4 bases and 0 bases, there was a span of 6 bases. CDR1 is MRHNA, CDR2 SNTAGT, per germline. The CDR3 region is CASSAGMNTEAFF. The CDR3 DNA sequence: TGTGCCAGCAGTGCAGGGATGAACACTGAAGCTTTCTTT.

The CDR3 bases are TGTGCCAGCAGCTCCCGACAGTCAGGAGGCTACACCTTC. Translated: CASSSRQSGGYTF. The V and J genes are TRBV9 and TRBJ1-2; maybe TRBD1 (5 bases). CDR3 length: 13 amino acids. The germline gives CDR1 SGDLS, CDR2 YYNGEE. The V and J ends lost 4 bases and 8 bases respectively, with 15 bases between them.

This clone was seen more than once but under ten times. The genes are TRBV6-5 and TRBJ2-7; D is possibly TRBD1 (7 bases). Germline CDR1 is MNHEY and CDR2 is SVGAGI. V was clipped by 6 bases and J by 0 bases, with 15 bases between them. CDR3 length: 15 amino acids. The CDR3 DNA reads as TGTGCCAGCAGAAGAGGAGGGGGCAGCTCCTACGAGCAGTACGTC. Its protein is CASRRGGGSSYEQYV.

The chain carries TRBV2 and TRBJ2-7, with TRBD1 matching over 7 bases. Germline V lookup: CDR1 SNHLY, CDR2 FYNNEI. CDR3 length: 11 amino acids. The V gene end was trimmed by 9 bases and the J gene end by 3 bases; junction bases not matched to a gene: 2. The CDR3 nucleotides are TGTGCCAGTAGACAGGGCTACGAGCAGTACTTC. It yields the protein CASRQGYEQYF. The full variable domain, completed using reference TRBV2 and TRBJ2-7, is EPEVTQTPSHQVTQMGQEVILRCVPISNHLYFYWYRQILGQKVEFLVSFYNNEISEKSEIFDDQFSVERPDGSNFTLKIRSTKLEDSAMYFCASRQGYEQYFGPGTRLTVT.